A single sample gave rise to the 23 T cell receptor beta chains below, sequenced in a study of spatial heterogeneity in lung cancer. Antigens for these TCRs are unknown. From the 5' RACE reads, TCRdb called clonotypes with MiXCR, one entry per CDR3 protein. The sample consists of around 4,800 distinct CDR3 sequences, roughly 8.4% of them appearing once. Study findings and constraints: Tumor mutation count correlated with how many alpha and beta TCRs expanded intratumorally.

Time point in this sample: sample taken at primary tumor resection. The sequenced sample was lung tumor tissue, obtained at surgery. These receptors were collected from a female donor with early-stage non-small cell lung cancer.

This clonotype ranks as medium-sized. The chain couples TRBV9 to TRBJ2-3; 8 bases match TRBD2. The germline V gene has CDR1 SGDLS and CDR2 YYNGEE. Trimming at V came to 2 bases and at J to 4 bases, leaving 6 bases not matched to a gene. CDR3 size: 15 residues. The CDR3: CASSVERGIADTQYF. The DNA of the CDR3 is TGTGCCAGCAGCGTGGAGCGGGGGATTGCAGATACGCAGTATTTT.

This clonotype was picked up a small number of times. DNA for the CDR3: TGTGCCAGCAGTTTTTATCAGGGGAGTGAAAAACTGTTTTTT. It yields the protein CASSFYQGSEKLFF. The chain links TRBV28 to TRBJ1-4; D perhaps matches TRBD1 (6 bases). Germline V lookup: CDR1 MDHEN, CDR2 SYDVKM. Trimming removed 3 bases at V and 7 bases at J, with 12 bases between. This CDR3 has 14 amino acids.

This clonotype is labeled as medium-sized. J is TRBJ2-5 and V is TRBV6-6; 10 bases line up with TRBD1. This CDR3 has 16 residues. Germline V gives CDR1 MNHNY, CDR2 SVGAGI (reference sequence). The V and J ends lost 0 bases and 8 bases, in that order; junction bases with no gene match: 9. DNA of the CDR3: TGTGCCAGCAGTTACTCGATAGGGACAGGGGCTAGTACCCAGTACTTC. Its protein product is CASSYSIGTGASTQYF.

By sample share, this clonotype is medium-sized. V gene TRBV7-9 combines with J gene TRBJ1-1, with 8 bases that match TRBD1. This CDR3 has 13 residues. V lost 1 base, J lost 5 bases, and 0 bases stayed unmatched. Germline V gene lookup returns CDR1 SEHNR and CDR2 FQNEAQ (reference sequence). DNA of the CDR3: TGTGCCAGCAGCTTAGGACAGGGGACTGAAGCTTTCTTT. Translation gives CASSLGQGTEAFF. Using reference TRBV7-9 and TRBJ1-1 for the parts outside the CDR3, the full variable domain is DTGVSQNPRHKITKRGQNVTFRCDPISEHNRLYWYRQTLGQGPEFLTYFQNEAQLEKSRLLSDRFSAERPKGSFSTLEIQRTEQGDSAMYLCASSLGQGTEAFFGQGTRLTVV.

This clonotype is labeled large. The gene calls are TRBV10-3 and TRBJ1-5; D uncertain. Trimming removed 4 bases at V and 2 bases at J, with 12 bases between. The CDR3 is made up of 15 amino acids. Germline-derived CDR1 and CDR2 are ENHRY and SYGVKD. The CDR3 sequence is CAISGGFGGNQPQHF. The CDR3 bases are TGTGCCATCAGTGGAGGGTTTGGAGGCAATCAGCCCCAGCATTTT.

This clonotype rates as medium-sized. This chain links TRBV18 with TRBJ1-2; TRBD1 agrees at 8 bases. J lost 9 bases, V lost 0 bases, and 6 bases had no gene match. This CDR3 region has 14 residues. Germline values: CDR1 KGHSH, CDR2 LQKENI. The CDR3 region is CASSPPTGVYRYTF. CDR3 bases: TGTGCCAGCTCACCACCGACAGGGGTGTATCGCTACACCTTC.

The gene calls are TRBV7-2 and TRBJ2-1; possible D gene TRBD2, 6 bases. Per germline, CDR1 SGHTA and CDR2 FQGNSA. The CDR3 spans 16 residues. Trimming left V 4 bases short and J 5 bases short, with 18 bases between. The CDR3 spells CASSSPTGTGNNEQFF. In DNA form, the CDR3 reads TGTGCCAGCAGCTCCCCCACCGGGACTGGAAACAATGAGCAGTTCTTC.

By share of the sample, this clonotype is medium-sized. This chain connects TRBV6-1 to TRBJ2-1; 10 nucleotides match TRBD1. J was trimmed by 3 bases and V by 6 bases; bases with no gene match: 5. The CDR3 length is 15 residues. From germline, CDR1 is MNHNS and CDR2 SASEGT. The CDR3 bases are TGTGCCAGCAGACATAGGACAGGGGGCTACAATGAGCAGTTCTTC. It specifies CASRHRTGGYNEQFF.

This clonotype is judged medium-sized. V and J are TRBV15 and TRBJ2-7; D unresolved. Trimming pared 5 bases from V and 3 bases from J, leaving 8 bases between. Germline V CDR1 and CDR2: LNHNV, YYDKDF (reference sequence). CDR3 length: 12 amino acids. The CDR3 protein is CATSGSRYEQYF. The CDR3 DNA sequence: TGTGCCACCAGCGGCAGCCGCTACGAGCAGTACTTC.

This clonotype is labeled medium-sized (0.01 to 0.1%). V is TRBV29-1 and J is TRBJ1-1; no firm D call. In germline, CDR1 is SQVTM, CDR2 ANQGSEA. V was shortened by 4 bases and J by 1 base, with 7 bases between the two germline ends. CDR3 length: 12 residues. Here the CDR3 reads CSVGEGNTEAFF. The CDR3 DNA reads TGCAGCGTTGGTGAGGGGAACACTGAAGCTTTCTTT. Using reference TRBV29-1 and TRBJ1-1 for the parts outside the CDR3, the full variable domain is SAVISQKPSRDICQRGTSLTIQCQVDSQVTMMFWYRQQPGQSLTLIATANQGSEATYESGFVIDKFPISRPNLTFSTLTVSNMSPEDSSIYLCSVGEGNTEAFFGQGTRLTVV.

This clonotype was counted only a few times. The chain has TRBV5-1 and TRBJ2-7; a weak D match, TRBD2 (5 bases). V lost 2 bases to trimming and J lost 2 bases, with 8 bases between them. Germline loops: CDR1 SGHRS, CDR2 YFSETQ. The CDR3 runs 13 residues. The DNA for the CDR3 is TGCGCCAGCAGCTTCGGGGAGACCTACGAGCAGTACTTC. Its translation is CASSFGETYEQYF.

V gene TRBV4-2 combines with J gene TRBJ1-1; D is undetermined. The CDR3 is 18 residues long. Trimming removed 4 bases at V and 0 bases at J, with 21 bases between. CDR1 and CDR2 from the germline V gene are LGHNA and YNFKEQ. Written as DNA, the CDR3 is TGTGCCAGCAGCCGAAAGAAAGTATCACAGCATGTGAACACTGAAGCTTTCTTT. Its protein is CASSRKKVSQHVNTEAFF.

In its sample, this clonotype is medium-sized. The J gene is TRBJ1-6, the V gene TRBV7-2; 8 nucleotides line up with TRBD1. The V gene's germline CDR1 is SGHTA and CDR2 FQGNSA. V lost 4 bases and J lost 7; bases outside the gene matches: 6. The CDR3 has 15 amino acids. The CDR3 region has the DNA TGTGCCAGCAGCTACTCCGGGACAGGCAATTCACCCCTCCACTTT. Translating it yields CASSYSGTGNSPLHF.

This clonotype was found a few times. V usage is TRBV5-6 and J usage is TRBJ2-2; D ambiguous. The germline V gene has CDR1 SGHDT and CDR2 YYEEEE. This CDR3 has 16 amino acids. V lost 1 base, J lost 1 base, and 11 bases lay in between. CDR3: CASSLIQVRNTGELFF. The DNA for the CDR3 is TGTGCCAGCAGCTTGATCCAAGTAAGGAACACCGGGGAGCTGTTTTTT.

Remarks on this clonotype: A read error is possible here, since a much larger clone lies one base away. The chain has TRBV14 and TRBJ2-2; 8 nucleotides line up with TRBD2. Germline CDR1 SGHDN, CDR2 FVKESK. CDR3 length equals 19 residues. The chain's CDR3 is CARSPRGRAGVSNTGELFF. The CDR3 DNA reads as TGTGCCAGAAGCCCCCGGGGGCGAGCGGGGGTCTCGAACACCGGGGAGCTGTTTTTT.

This clonotype has a handful of counts. Written as DNA, the CDR3 is TGCGCCAGCAGCGCCAATAGTCGCGGCACTGAAGCTTTCTTT. Translation: CASSANSRGTEAFF. The chain joins TRBV5-1 to TRBJ1-1; D gene uncertain. The CDR3 covers 14 residues. V lost 4 bases and J lost 4, with 14 bases in between. Germline V CDR1 and CDR2: SGHRS, YFSETQ.

The rearrangement uses TRBV6-5 and TRBJ2-5, with 9 bases matching TRBD1. J gave up 4 bases and V 5 bases, and 5 bases lay outside the gene matches. There are 14 residues in the CDR3. CDR1 and CDR2 from the germline V gene are MNHEY and SVGAGI. The CDR3 DNA reads TGTGCCAGCAGTATGACAGGGGGTTTAGAGACCCAGTACTTC. Amino acid sequence: CASSMTGGLETQYF.

This clonotype was observed a few times. The chain combines TRBV10-3 with TRBJ2-7, with 12 bases aligning to TRBD1. Germline V gene lookup returns CDR1 ENHRY and CDR2 SYGVKD. The CDR3 has 14 residues. J lost 4 bases, V lost 5 bases, and 3 bases had no gene match. The CDR3 sequence is CAISKGQGAYEQYF. DNA for the CDR3: TGTGCCATCAGTAAGGGACAGGGGGCGTACGAGCAGTACTTC.

Within the sample, this clonotype is large. The chain recombines TRBV10-3 with TRBJ1-5; D gene uncertain. The V gene lost 2 bases and the J gene lost 2 bases, with 10 bases spanning the gap. The CDR3 runs to 15 residues. Germline lookup yields CDR1 ENHRY and CDR2 SYGVKD. The CDR3 nucleotides are TGTGCCATCAGTGAGGCCCGCGGGGGCAATCAGCCCCAGCATTTT. Translating gives CAISEARGGNQPQHF.

This clonotype was picked up a small number of times. The chain uses TRBV6-5 and TRBJ1-4; no reliable D call. CDR1 is MNHEY, CDR2 SVGAGI, per germline. Trimming removed 0 bases at V and 0 bases at J, with 11 bases between. The CDR3 spans 17 residues. CDR3 in DNA: TGTGCCAGCAGTTACTCGGGGTTGGCCTCAACTAATGAAAAACTGTTTTTT. Translating gives CASSYSGLASTNEKLFF.

This clonotype is judged medium-sized. The CDR3 is CASSIRVGIQYF. As DNA, the CDR3 is TGTGCCAGTAGTATAAGGGTCGGCATTCAGTACTTC. This chain links TRBV19 with TRBJ2-4; D unclear. The germline CDR1 and CDR2 sequences are LNHDA and SQIVND (reference sequence). Trimming left V 2 bases short and J 9 bases short, with 8 bases between. The CDR3 consists of 12 residues.

Judged by abundance, this clonotype is medium-sized. The V and J genes are TRBV28 and TRBJ2-7; 10 bases agree with TRBD2. This CDR3 contains 14 residues. Losses at the gene ends were 9 bases for V and 2 bases for J; bases not matched to a gene: 7. Germline lookup yields CDR1 MDHEN and CDR2 SYDVKM. The CDR3, as DNA: TGTGCCAGTACCCTAGCGGGGGCCGCCTACGAGCAGTACTTC. As protein: CASTLAGAAYEQYF.

By proportion, this clonotype is large. CDR3 amino acids: CASSLTGSSYEQYF. In DNA, the CDR3 is TGTGCCAGCAGTCTCACAGGGAGCTCCTACGAGCAGTACTTC. The chain uses TRBV28 and TRBJ2-7, with a weak D call TRBD1 (6 bases). V was cut by 5 bases and J by 0 bases, with 11 bases left in between. Looked up from germline, CDR1 is MDHEN and CDR2 is SYDVKM. The CDR3 contains 14 residues.